This passage covers 25 T cell receptor beta chains from one sample sequenced in a study of blood T cell repertoires in COVID-19. TCRdb's copy holds only in-frame clones and misses some; the assay was immunoSEQ multiplex PCR. The table shows 85,000 to 100,000 clones, with 70% to 90% occurring only once. The sequencing sample was made of peripheral blood. Receptor source: a man aged 45 to 65 with COVID-19, enrolled during active disease.

V and J are TRBV3-1 (or the pseudogene TRBV3-2) and TRBJ2-1; 9 bases match TRBD1. The CDR3 has 15 amino acids. Germline V lookup: CDR1 LGHDT, CDR2 YNNKEL (reference sequence). V was clipped by 4 bases and J by 6 bases; unmatched bases: 7. The CDR3 sequence: CASSPGQGYVNEQFF. CDR3 DNA sequence: TGTGCCAGCAGCCCAGGACAGGGGTATGTCAATGAGCAGTTCTTC.

DNA for the CDR3: TGCGCCAGCAGCTTTGATCACAGGGCTGGCTACACCTTC. It codes for CASSFDHRAGYTF. The V call is TRBV5-1, the J call TRBJ1-2, with TRBD1 as a possible D gene (6 bases). Germline-derived CDR1 and CDR2 are SGHRS and YFSETQ. The germline V and J ends were trimmed by 2 bases and 7 bases, with 12 bases remaining between them. This CDR3 contains 13 residues.

The chain is built from TRBV5-4 and TRBJ2-7; the D is unclear. The V gene's germline CDR1 is SGHNT and CDR2 YYREEE (reference sequence). The V end was cut by 1 base, the J end by 0 bases, with 11 bases between. CDR3 length equals 15 residues. This CDR3 reads CASSLSVMGSYEQYF. The CDR3 bases are TGTGCCAGCAGCTTGAGCGTAATGGGCTCCTACGAGCAGTACTTC. The full variable domain, its missing parts supplied by reference TRBV5-4 and TRBJ2-7, is ETGVTQSPTHLIKTRGQQVTLRCSSQSGHNTVSWYQQALGQGPQFIFQYYREEENGRGNFPPRFSGLQFPNYSSELNVNALELDDSALYLCASSLSVMGSYEQYFGPGTRLTVT.

The chain's CDR3 is CASSRDIDTQYF. CDR3 nucleotide sequence: TGTGCCAGCAGCCGCGACATAGATACGCAGTATTTT. This rearrangement joins TRBV28 to TRBJ2-3; D unclear. Germline loops: CDR1 MDHEN, CDR2 SYDVKM. This CDR3 spans 12 amino acids. Trimming removed 6 bases at V and 5 bases at J, with 9 bases between.

V and J are TRBV7-8 and TRBJ2-5, with D tentatively TRBD1 (6 bases). V gave up 5 bases and J gave up 4 bases, with 17 bases separating them. This CDR3 comprises 15 residues. The germline CDR1 and CDR2 sequences are SGHVS and FQNEAQ. The CDR3 region is CASSSTGSIPETQYF. The CDR3 nucleotides read TGTGCCAGCAGCAGCACAGGGTCTATACCAGAGACCCAGTACTTC.

The V gene is TRBV4-2, the J gene TRBJ2-2; TRBD2 agrees at 9 bases. This CDR3 has 16 amino acids. V shed 4 bases, J shed 4 bases, and the junction held 7 bases outside the gene matches. Germline V gene lookup returns CDR1 LGHNA and CDR2 YNFKEQ. The CDR3 protein is CASSLTSGGTTGELFF. CDR3 nucleotide sequence: TGTGCCAGCAGCCTTACGAGCGGGGGGACCACCGGGGAGCTGTTTTTT.

The chain recombines TRBV4-2 with TRBJ2-7; 9 nucleotides match TRBD1. The CDR3 covers 17 residues. The germline V gene encodes CDR1 LGHNA and CDR2 YNFKEQ. The V and J ends lost 0 bases and 2 bases, in that order; junction bases with no gene match: 8. This CDR3 reads CASSQESPGQGPYEQYF. In DNA form, the CDR3 reads TGTGCCAGCAGCCAAGAGTCCCCGGGACAGGGACCCTACGAGCAGTACTTC.

A single count supports this clone. V gene TRBV5-8 combines with J gene TRBJ1-6; TRBD1 might be the D (5 bases). The CDR3 is 15 residues long. V gave up 7 bases and J gave up 7 bases, with 18 bases separating them. In germline, CDR1 is SGHTS, CDR2 YDEGEE. The CDR3 here is CASGERDGLNSPLHF. DNA of the CDR3: TGTGCCAGCGGAGAACGGGACGGACTAAATTCACCCCTCCACTTT.

Written as DNA, the CDR3 is TGTGCCAGCAGCTTAGCGGGACAAAAGAACACTGAAGCTTTCTTT. Translated: CASSLAGQKNTEAFF. V is TRBV11-3 and J is TRBJ1-1, with D maybe TRBD1 (6 bases). The CDR3 length is 15 residues. V shed 1 base and J shed 1 base, with 10 bases lying between them. Germline V CDR1 and CDR2: SGHNT, YENEEA.

The genes are TRBV27 and TRBJ2-1, with 9 bases aligning to TRBD1. This CDR3 is built from 16 residues. Germline V gene data show CDR1 as MNHEY and CDR2 as SMNVEV (reference sequence). With 5 bases clipped from V and 3 bases from J, the junction kept 8 bases outside the gene matches. DNA of the CDR3: TGTGCCAGCAGTCTTACAGGGGGCACTGACTACAATGAGCAGTTCTTC. This encodes CASSLTGGTDYNEQFF.

The chain has TRBV7-9 and TRBJ2-1; 7 bases map to TRBD2. V was pared by 5 bases and J by 4 bases, with 8 bases of the junction left unmatched. CDR3 length: 15 residues. CDR1 is SEHNR and CDR2 is FQNEAQ in the germline V gene (reference sequence). CDR3 DNA sequence: TGTGCCAGCAGCATACGGGGCGGGGGATACAATGAGCAGTTCTTC. Amino acid sequence: CASSIRGGGYNEQFF.

The V gene is TRBV5-1, the J gene TRBJ2-5, with 10 bases aligning to TRBD1. CDR1 is SGHRS and CDR2 is YFSETQ in the germline V gene. The CDR3 has 16 residues. V shed 4 bases and J 1 base; nucleotides not matched to a gene: 7. CDR3 DNA: TGCGCCAGCAGCCGTAGACAGGGGGCCATCCAAGAGACCCAGTACTTC. As protein: CASSRRQGAIQETQYF.

The chain combines TRBV10-3 with TRBJ1-6; unclear D gene. The CDR3 has 13 residues. The V end lost 7 bases, the J end lost 10 bases, and 14 bases lay between the germline ends. Germline CDR1 is ENHRY and CDR2 is SYGVKD. This CDR3 reads CAINSGIRSPLHF. The CDR3 region has the DNA TGTGCCATCAACTCGGGGATACGATCACCCCTCCACTTT.

The gene calls are TRBV5-1 and TRBJ1-1; 8 nucleotides line up with TRBD1. This CDR3 has 13 amino acids. Per germline, CDR1 SGHRS and CDR2 YFSETQ. V dropped 4 bases and J dropped 5; count of bases not matched to a gene: 4. The CDR3 DNA follows: TGCGCCAGCAGCGAGACAGGGGCGACTGAAGCTTTCTTT. Translated, it gives CASSETGATEAFF.

The chain carries TRBV27 and TRBJ1-6; no firm D call. The germline V gene encodes CDR1 MNHEY and CDR2 SMNVEV (reference sequence). The V end lost 3 bases, the J end lost 5 bases, and 8 bases lay between the germline ends. CDR3 length: 14 amino acids. CDR3 in amino acids: CASSFVTNNSPLHF. CDR3 coding DNA: TGTGCCAGCAGTTTTGTTACTAATAATTCACCCCTCCACTTT.

The chain uses TRBV28 and TRBJ1-3; D gene ambiguous. The CDR3 is 19 residues long. The germline V gene encodes CDR1 MDHEN and CDR2 SYDVKM. The V and J ends lost 6 bases and 0 bases respectively, with 24 bases between them. The CDR3 region is CASSFMAGVQDHSGNTIYF. The CDR3 DNA follows: TGTGCCAGCAGCTTTATGGCCGGGGTCCAAGACCACTCTGGAAACACCATATATTTT.

The gene calls are TRBV5-1 and TRBJ2-2, with 8 bases identical to TRBD2. The CDR3 is made up of 15 amino acids. J gave up 3 bases and V 2 bases, and 3 bases lay outside the gene matches. Germline CDR1 is SGHRS and CDR2 is YFSETQ. The CDR3 DNA sequence: TGCGCCAGCAGCTTAGCGGGGGCCGACACCGGGGAGCTGTTTTTT. Translation: CASSLAGADTGELFF.

The chain employs TRBV24-1 and TRBJ2-1; tentative D call: TRBD1 (5 bases). The CDR3 is 14 residues long. Germline V gives CDR1 KGHDR, CDR2 SFDVKD. The V end was cut by 3 bases, the J end by 8 bases, with 13 bases between. The DNA for the CDR3 is TGTGCCACCAGTGATACGACAGTACAAGATGAGCAGTTCTTC. This sequence encodes CATSDTTVQDEQFF.

V usage is TRBV7-2 and J usage is TRBJ1-6, with D perhaps matching TRBD1 (5 bases). Germline values: CDR1 SGHTA, CDR2 FQGNSA. CDR3 size: 15 residues. Trimming stripped 1 base from V and 2 bases from J, with 6 bases between. This CDR3 is CASSLDRTYNSPLHF. The CDR3 nucleotides read TGTGCCAGCAGCTTAGACAGGACCTATAATTCACCCCTCCACTTT.

The chain combines TRBV2 with TRBJ2-3; a possible D gene is TRBD1 (5 bases). The V end lost 6 bases, the J end lost 6 bases, and 13 bases lay between the germline ends. From germline, CDR1 is SNHLY and CDR2 FYNNEI. This CDR3 region has 13 residues. The CDR3 nucleotides read TGTGCCAGCAGACGGGCGGACACGGATACGCAGTATTTT. It specifies CASRRADTDTQYF.

For the CDR3, the DNA is TGTGCCAGCAGTCCCAGACACTATAATTCACCCCTCCACTTT. Translated: CASSPRHYNSPLHF. The chain uses TRBV27 and TRBJ1-6; D gene unclear. V was clipped by 5 bases and J by 3 bases, with 8 bases between them. This CDR3 spans 14 amino acids. Per germline, CDR1 MNHEY and CDR2 SMNVEV (reference sequence).

The gene calls are TRBV12-3 or TRBV12-4 and TRBJ1-4; D perhaps matches TRBD1 (5 bases). The CDR3 runs 13 residues. V lost 5 bases to trimming and J lost 14 bases, with 18 bases between them. The CDR3 sequence is CASSVTPGGGLFF. In DNA form, the CDR3 reads TGTGCCAGCAGTGTCACACCTGGGGGGGGGCTGTTTTTT.

The rearrangement uses TRBV2 and TRBJ1-5, with TRBD1 matching over 9 bases. Germline loops: CDR1 SNHLY, CDR2 FYNNEI. V lost 4 bases to trimming and J lost 4 bases; unmatched junction nucleotides: 2. This CDR3 has 14 residues. CDR3 residues: CASSGQGGNQPQHF. The DNA of the CDR3 is TGTGCCAGCAGTGGACAGGGGGGAAATCAGCCCCAGCATTTT.

The chain recombines TRBV25-1 with TRBJ1-5; D remains unclear. Trimming took 4 bases from V and 8 from J, leaving 12 bases between them. The CDR3 totals 13 residues. CDR1 and CDR2 (germline): MGHDK, SYGVNS. The CDR3 here is CASSGGLGEPQHF. The CDR3 nucleotides read TGTGCCAGCAGTGGAGGACTCGGAGAGCCCCAGCATTTT. Complete variable domain (other parts from reference TRBV25-1 and TRBJ1-5): EADIYQTPRYLVIGTGKKITLECSQTMGHDKMYWYQQDPGMELHLIHYSYGVNSTEKGDLSSESTVSRIRTEHFPLTLESARPSHTSQYLCASSGGLGEPQHFGDGTRLSIL.

The chain combines TRBV7-3 with TRBJ1-2, with 8 positions matching TRBD1. CDR1 is SGHTA, CDR2 FQGTGA, per germline. The CDR3 contains 16 residues. The ends lost 1 base at V and 6 bases at J; junction bases unmatched: 10. The DNA for the CDR3 is TGTGCCAGCAGCTTAAAGCCCCGGACAGGGAGGGATGGCTACACCTTC. It specifies CASSLKPRTGRDGYTF.